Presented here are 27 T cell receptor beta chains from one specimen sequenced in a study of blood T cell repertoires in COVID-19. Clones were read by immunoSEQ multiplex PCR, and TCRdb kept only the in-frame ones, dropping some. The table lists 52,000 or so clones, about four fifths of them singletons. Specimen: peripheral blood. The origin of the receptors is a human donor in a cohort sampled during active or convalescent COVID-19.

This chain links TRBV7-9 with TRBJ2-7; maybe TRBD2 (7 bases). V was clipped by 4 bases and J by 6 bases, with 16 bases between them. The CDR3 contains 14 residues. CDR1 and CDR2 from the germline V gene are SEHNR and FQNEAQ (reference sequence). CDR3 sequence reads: CASSYTGGGGEQYF. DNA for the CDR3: TGTGCCAGCAGCTATACCGGGGGCGGGGGCGAGCAGTACTTC.

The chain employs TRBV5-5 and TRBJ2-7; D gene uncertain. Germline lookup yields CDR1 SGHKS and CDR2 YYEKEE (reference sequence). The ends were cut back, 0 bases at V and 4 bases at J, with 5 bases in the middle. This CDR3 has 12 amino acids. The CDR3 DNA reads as TGTGCCAGCAGCTTGGTGGAGTACGAGCAGTACTTC. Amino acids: CASSLVEYEQYF.

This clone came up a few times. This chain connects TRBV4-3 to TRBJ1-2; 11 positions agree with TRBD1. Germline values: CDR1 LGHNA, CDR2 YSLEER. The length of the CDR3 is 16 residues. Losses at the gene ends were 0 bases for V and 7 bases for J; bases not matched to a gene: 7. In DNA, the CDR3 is TGCGCCAGCAGCCAAGACCCTTTGGACAGGGGGCGTGGCTACACCTTC. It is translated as CASSQDPLDRGRGYTF.

The CDR3 here is CASSPPRGLNSPLHF. Written as DNA, the CDR3 is TGTGCCAGCAGTCCTCCGAGGGGGCTAAATTCACCCCTCCACTTT. This chain uses TRBV27 with TRBJ1-6; TRBD1 agrees at 7 bases. Germline CDR1 MNHEY, CDR2 SMNVEV (reference sequence). This CDR3 contains 15 residues. The V and J ends lost 5 bases and 7 bases, in that order; junction bases with no gene match: 8.

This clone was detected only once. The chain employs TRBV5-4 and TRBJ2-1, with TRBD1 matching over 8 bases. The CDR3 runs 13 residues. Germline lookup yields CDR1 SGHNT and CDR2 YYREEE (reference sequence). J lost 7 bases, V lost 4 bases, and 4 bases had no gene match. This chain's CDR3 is CASSVDRANEQFF. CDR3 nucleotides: TGTGCCAGCAGCGTGGACAGGGCGAATGAGCAGTTCTTC.

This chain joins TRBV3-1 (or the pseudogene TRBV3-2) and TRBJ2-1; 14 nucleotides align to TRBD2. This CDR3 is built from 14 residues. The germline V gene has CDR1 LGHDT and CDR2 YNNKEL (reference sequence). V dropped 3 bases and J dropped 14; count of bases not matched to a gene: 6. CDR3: CASSHGTSGGGKFF. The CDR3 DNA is TGTGCCAGCAGCCACGGGACTAGCGGGGGTGGGAAGTTCTTC.

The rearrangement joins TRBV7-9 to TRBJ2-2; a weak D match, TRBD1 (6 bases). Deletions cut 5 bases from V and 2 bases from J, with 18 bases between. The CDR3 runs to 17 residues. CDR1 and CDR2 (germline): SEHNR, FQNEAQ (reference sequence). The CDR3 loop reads CASSTGRQGTNTGELFF. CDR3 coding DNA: TGTGCCAGCAGCACAGGTCGGCAGGGGACAAACACCGGGGAGCTGTTTTTT.

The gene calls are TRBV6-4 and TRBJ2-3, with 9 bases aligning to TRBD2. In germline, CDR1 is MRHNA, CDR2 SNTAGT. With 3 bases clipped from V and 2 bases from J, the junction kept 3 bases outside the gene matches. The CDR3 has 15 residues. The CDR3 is CASSESSGDTDTQYF. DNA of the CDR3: TGTGCCAGCAGTGAGTCTAGCGGGGACACAGATACGCAGTATTTT.

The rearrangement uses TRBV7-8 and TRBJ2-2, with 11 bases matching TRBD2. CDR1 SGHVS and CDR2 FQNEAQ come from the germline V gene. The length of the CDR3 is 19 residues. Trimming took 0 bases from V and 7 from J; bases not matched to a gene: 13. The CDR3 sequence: CASSLAGSGGAGFIGELFF. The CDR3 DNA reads TGTGCCAGCAGCTTAGCTGGTAGCGGGGGGGCCGGTTTTATCGGGGAGCTGTTTTTT.

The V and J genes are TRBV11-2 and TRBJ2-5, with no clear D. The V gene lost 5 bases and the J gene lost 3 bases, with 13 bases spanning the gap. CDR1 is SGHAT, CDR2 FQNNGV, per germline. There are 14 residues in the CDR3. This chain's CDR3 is CASSTPTREETQYF. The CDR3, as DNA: TGTGCCAGCAGCACACCCACCCGGGAAGAGACCCAGTACTTC.

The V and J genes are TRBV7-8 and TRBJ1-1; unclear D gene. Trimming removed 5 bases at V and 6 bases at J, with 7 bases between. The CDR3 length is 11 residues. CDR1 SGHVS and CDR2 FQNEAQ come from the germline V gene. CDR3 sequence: CASSPLPEAFF. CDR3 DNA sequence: TGTGCCAGCAGCCCCCTTCCTGAAGCTTTCTTT.

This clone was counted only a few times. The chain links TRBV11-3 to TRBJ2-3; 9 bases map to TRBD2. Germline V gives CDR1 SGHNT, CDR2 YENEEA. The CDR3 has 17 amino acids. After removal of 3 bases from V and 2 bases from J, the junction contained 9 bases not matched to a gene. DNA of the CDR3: TGTGCCAGCAGCTTGATTTTAGGCGGGGGGGCCACAGATACGCAGTATTTT. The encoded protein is CASSLILGGGATDTQYF. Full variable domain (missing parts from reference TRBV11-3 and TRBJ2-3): EAGVVQSPRYKIIEKKQPVAFWCNPISGHNTLYWYLQNLGQGPELLIRYENEEAVDDSQLPKDRFSAERLKGVDSTLKIQPAELGDSAVYLCASSLILGGGATDTQYFGPGTRLTVL.

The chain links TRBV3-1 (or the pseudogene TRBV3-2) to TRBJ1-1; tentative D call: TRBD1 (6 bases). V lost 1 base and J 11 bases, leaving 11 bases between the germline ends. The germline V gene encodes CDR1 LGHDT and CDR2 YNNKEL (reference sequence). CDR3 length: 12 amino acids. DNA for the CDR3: TGTGCCAGCAGCCAAGGCACAGGGACGGCTTTCTTT. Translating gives CASSQGTGTAFF.

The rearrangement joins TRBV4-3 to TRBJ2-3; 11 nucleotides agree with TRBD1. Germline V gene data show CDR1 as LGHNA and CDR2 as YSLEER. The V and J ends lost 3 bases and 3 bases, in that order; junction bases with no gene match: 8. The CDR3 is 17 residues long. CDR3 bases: TGCGCCAGCAGCCAGGAAGGACAGGGGGCGAAGACAGATACGCAGTATTTT. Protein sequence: CASSQEGQGAKTDTQYF.

The DNA of the CDR3 is TGTGCCAGCAGCGCCCGGACAGGGGCGAGTGACACCGGGGAGCTGTTTTTT. Encoded protein: CASSARTGASDTGELFF. This rearrangement joins TRBV9 to TRBJ2-2; 9 nucleotides line up with TRBD1. In germline, CDR1 is SGDLS, CDR2 YYNGEE. The CDR3 runs 17 residues. V was pared by 3 bases and J by 3 bases, with 9 bases of the junction left unmatched.

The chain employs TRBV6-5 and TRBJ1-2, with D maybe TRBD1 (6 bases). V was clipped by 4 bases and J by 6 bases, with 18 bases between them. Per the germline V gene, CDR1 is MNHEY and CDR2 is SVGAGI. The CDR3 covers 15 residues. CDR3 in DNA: TGTGCCAGCAGTTTGGACCGGACAGTTTTGGATGGCTACACCTTC. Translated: CASSLDRTVLDGYTF.

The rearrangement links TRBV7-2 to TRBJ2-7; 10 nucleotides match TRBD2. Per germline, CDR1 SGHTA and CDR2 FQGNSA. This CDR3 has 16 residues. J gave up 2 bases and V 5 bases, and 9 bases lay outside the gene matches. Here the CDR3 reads CASSLQAGGLAYEQYF. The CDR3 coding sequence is TGTGCCAGCAGCCTCCAAGCGGGGGGGCTTGCCTACGAGCAGTACTTC.

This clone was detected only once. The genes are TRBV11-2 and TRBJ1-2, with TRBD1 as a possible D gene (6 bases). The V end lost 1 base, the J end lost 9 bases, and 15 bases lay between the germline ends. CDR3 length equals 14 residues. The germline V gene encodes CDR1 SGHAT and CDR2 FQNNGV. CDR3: CASSLGLAGGRYTF. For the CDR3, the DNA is TGTGCCAGCAGCTTAGGGCTCGCGGGGGGCCGCTACACCTTC.

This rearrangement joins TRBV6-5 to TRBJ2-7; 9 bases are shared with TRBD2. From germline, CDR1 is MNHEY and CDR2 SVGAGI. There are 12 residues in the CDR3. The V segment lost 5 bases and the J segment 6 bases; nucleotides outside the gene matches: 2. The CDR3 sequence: CASSRSGGEQYF. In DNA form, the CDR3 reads TGTGCCAGCAGTCGTAGCGGGGGCGAGCAGTACTTC.

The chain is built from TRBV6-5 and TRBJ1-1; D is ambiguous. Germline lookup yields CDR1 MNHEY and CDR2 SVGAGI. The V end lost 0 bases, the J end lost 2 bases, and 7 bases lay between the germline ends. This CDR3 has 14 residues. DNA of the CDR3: TGTGCCAGCAGTTACTCCCAGACTAACACTGAAGCTTTCTTT. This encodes CASSYSQTNTEAFF.

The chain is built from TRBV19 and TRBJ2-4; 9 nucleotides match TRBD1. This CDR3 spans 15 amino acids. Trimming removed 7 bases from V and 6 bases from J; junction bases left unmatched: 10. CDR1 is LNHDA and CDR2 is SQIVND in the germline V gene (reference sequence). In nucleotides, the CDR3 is TGTGCCAGTATGGGTCAGGGACAGGGAGTAAACATTCAGTACTTC. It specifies CASMGQGQGVNIQYF.

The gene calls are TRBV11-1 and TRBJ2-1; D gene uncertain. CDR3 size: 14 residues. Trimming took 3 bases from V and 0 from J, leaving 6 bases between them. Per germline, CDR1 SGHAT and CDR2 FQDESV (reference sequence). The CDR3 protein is CASSLQISYNEQFF. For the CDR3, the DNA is TGTGCCAGCAGCTTGCAGATCTCCTACAATGAGCAGTTCTTC.

The CDR3 loop reads CASSVFGQGIEKLFF. CDR3 DNA: TGTGCCAGCAGCGTTTTTGGACAGGGGATTGAAAAACTGTTTTTT. The chain links TRBV7-2 to TRBJ1-4, with 9 bases fitting TRBD1. With V trimmed by 5 bases and J by 7 bases, 8 bases remained unmatched. CDR1 SGHTA and CDR2 FQGNSA come from the germline V gene. The CDR3 runs 15 residues.

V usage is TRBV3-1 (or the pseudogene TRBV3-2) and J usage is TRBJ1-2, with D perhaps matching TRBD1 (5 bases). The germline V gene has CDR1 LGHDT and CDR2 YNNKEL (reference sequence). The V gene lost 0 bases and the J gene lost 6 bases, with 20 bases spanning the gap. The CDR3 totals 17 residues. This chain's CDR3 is CASSQEGNLRGFNGYTF. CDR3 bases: TGTGCCAGCAGCCAAGAAGGGAATCTAAGGGGCTTTAATGGCTACACCTTC.

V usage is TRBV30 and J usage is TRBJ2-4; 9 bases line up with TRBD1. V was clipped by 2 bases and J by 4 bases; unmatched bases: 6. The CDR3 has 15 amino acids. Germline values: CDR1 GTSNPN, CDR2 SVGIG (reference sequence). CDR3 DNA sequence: TGTGCCTGGAGTACAGGGGGCACTTCAAAAAACATTCAGTACTTC. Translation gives CAWSTGGTSKNIQYF.

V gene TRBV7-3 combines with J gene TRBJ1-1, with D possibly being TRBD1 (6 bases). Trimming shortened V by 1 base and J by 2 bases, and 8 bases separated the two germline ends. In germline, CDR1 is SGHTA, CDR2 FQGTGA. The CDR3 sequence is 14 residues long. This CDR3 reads CASSLRGLNTEAFF. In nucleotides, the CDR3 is TGTGCCAGCAGCTTAAGGGGGCTAAACACTGAAGCTTTCTTT.

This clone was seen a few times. Here the CDR3 reads CASSPMVGSNTEAFF. The CDR3 DNA sequence: TGTGCCAGCAGCCCCATGGTGGGCTCGAACACTGAAGCTTTCTTT. The rearrangement uses TRBV7-9 and TRBJ1-1, with unresolved D. The CDR3 contains 15 residues. CDR1 is SEHNR, CDR2 FQNEAQ, per germline (reference sequence). V was trimmed by 5 bases and J by 1 base, leaving 14 bases between them.